This T cell receptor (beta chain) comes out of a study of T-cell reconstitution after alpha-beta-depleted transplantation in children. Trimming took 6 bases from V and 1 from J, leaving 14 bases between them. Germline V lookup: CDR1 SQVTM, CDR2 ANQGSEA. The CDR3 is made up of 14 amino acids. Unique molecular identifiers were incorporated when the TCRbeta library was constructed. TCRdb redid the calling of the PCR reads with MiXCR, one entry per CDR3 protein. The table lists a few hundred thousand distinct CDR3 sequences, around 13% of them singletons. The specimen was PBMCs from the stem cell graft donor, collected from the stem cell graft. The receptor comes from a human donor who donated a stem cell graft to a child with combined immunodeficiency. The chain employs TRBV29-1 and TRBJ2-3; D is unresolved. This CDR3 reads CSVRFGSGTDTQYF. The CDR3 DNA reads TGCAGCGTCCGCTTCGGTTCTGGCACAGATACGCAGTATTTT.